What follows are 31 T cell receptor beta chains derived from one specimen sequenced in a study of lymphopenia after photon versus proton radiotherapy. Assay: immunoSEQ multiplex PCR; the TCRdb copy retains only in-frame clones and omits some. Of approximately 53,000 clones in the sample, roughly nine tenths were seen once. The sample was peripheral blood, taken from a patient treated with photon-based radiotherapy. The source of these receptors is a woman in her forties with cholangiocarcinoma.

The CDR3 protein is CASSLGQETQYF. The CDR3 coding sequence is TGTGCCAGCAGCTTAGGGCAAGAGACCCAGTACTTC. V and J are TRBV5-4 and TRBJ2-5, with D unresolved. The germline V and J ends were trimmed by 2 bases and 2 bases, with 4 bases remaining between them. From germline, CDR1 is SGHNT and CDR2 YYREEE (reference sequence). The CDR3 is 12 amino acids.

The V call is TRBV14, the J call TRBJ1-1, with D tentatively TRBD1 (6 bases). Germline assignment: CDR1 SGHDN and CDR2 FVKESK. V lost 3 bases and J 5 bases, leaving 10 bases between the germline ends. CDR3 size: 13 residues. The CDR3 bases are TGTGCCAGCAGCCAGTTGAGGGGGACTGAAGCTTTCTTT. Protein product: CASSQLRGTEAFF.

CDR3 nucleotide sequence: TGTGCCAGCAGCTTGGAAGCGGGAATCGCCAATGAGCAGTTCTTC. It encodes CASSLEAGIANEQFF. The J gene is TRBJ2-1, the V gene TRBV7-9, with 7 positions matching TRBD2. There are 15 residues in the CDR3. Trimming cost V 3 bases and J 6 bases; bases outside gene matches: 8. Germline V gene data show CDR1 as SEHNR and CDR2 as FQNEAQ (reference sequence).

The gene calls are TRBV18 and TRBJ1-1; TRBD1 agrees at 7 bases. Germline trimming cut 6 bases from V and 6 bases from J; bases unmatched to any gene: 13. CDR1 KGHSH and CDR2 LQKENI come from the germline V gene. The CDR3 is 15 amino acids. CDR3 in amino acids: CASSTGAPPGAEAFF. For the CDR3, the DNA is TGTGCCAGCTCCACAGGGGCCCCCCCGGGAGCTGAAGCTTTCTTT.

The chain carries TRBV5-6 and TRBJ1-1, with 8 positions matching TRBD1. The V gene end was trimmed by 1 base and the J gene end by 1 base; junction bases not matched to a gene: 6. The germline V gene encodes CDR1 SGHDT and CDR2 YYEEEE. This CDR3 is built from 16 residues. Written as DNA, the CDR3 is TGTGCCAGCAGCTTGCGGACAGGGTATGGGAACACTGAAGCTTTCTTT. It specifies CASSLRTGYGNTEAFF.

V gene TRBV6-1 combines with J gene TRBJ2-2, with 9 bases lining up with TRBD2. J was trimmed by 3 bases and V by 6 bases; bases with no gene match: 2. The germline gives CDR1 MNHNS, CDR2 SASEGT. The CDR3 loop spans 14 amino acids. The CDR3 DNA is TGTGCCAGCAGATTAGCGGGGGACACCGGGGAGCTGTTTTTT. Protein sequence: CASRLAGDTGELFF.

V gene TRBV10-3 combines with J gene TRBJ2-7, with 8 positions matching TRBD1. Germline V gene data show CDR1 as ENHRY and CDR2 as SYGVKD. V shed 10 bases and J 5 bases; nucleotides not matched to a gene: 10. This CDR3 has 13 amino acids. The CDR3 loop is CATQGALAHEQYF. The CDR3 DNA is TGTGCCACGCAGGGGGCGCTTGCCCACGAGCAGTACTTC.

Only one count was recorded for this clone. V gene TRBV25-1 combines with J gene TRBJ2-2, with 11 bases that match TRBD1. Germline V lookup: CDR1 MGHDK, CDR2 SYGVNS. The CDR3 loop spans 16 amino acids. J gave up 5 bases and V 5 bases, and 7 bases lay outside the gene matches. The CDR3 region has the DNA TGTGCCAGCAGTATTCGGGACAGGGGGGATACCGGGGAGCTGTTTTTT. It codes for CASSIRDRGDTGELFF.

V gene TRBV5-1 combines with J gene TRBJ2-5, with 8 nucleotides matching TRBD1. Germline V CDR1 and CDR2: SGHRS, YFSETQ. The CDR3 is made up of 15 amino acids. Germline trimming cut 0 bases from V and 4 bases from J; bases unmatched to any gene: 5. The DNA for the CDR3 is TGCGCCAGCAGCTTGGGAGGCAGGGGGCGAGAGACCCAGTACTTC. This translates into CASSLGGRGRETQYF.

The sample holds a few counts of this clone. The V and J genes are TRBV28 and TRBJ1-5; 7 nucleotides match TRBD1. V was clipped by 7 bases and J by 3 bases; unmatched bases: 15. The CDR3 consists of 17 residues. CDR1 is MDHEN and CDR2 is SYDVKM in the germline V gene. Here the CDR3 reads CASKPGDRINYNQPQHF. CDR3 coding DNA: TGTGCCAGCAAGCCCGGGGACAGAATAAACTACAATCAGCCCCAGCATTTT.

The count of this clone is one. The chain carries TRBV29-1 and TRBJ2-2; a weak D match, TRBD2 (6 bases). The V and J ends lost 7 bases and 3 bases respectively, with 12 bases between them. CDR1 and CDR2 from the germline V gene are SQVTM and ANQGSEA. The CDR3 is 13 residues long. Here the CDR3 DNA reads TGCAGCGCCGATAGCGGATACACCGGGGAGCTGTTTTTT. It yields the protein CSADSGYTGELFF.

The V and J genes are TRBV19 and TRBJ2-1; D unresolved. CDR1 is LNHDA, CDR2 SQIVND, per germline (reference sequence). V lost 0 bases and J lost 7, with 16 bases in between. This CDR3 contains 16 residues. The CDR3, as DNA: TGTGCCAGTAGTATAGATCTATGGGGTGGGTGGAATGAGCAGTTCTTC. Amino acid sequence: CASSIDLWGGWNEQFF.

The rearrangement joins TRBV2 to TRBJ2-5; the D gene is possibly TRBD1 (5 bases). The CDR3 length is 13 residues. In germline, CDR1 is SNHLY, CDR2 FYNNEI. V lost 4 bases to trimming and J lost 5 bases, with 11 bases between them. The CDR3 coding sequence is TGTGCCAGCAGTGCTATGGGGCCGGAGACCCAGTACTTC. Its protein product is CASSAMGPETQYF.

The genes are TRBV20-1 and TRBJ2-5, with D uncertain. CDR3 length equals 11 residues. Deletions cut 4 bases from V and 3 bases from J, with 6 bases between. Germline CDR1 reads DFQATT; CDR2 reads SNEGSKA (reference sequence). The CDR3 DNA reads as TGCAGTGCTACCCCAGAAGAGACCCAGTACTTC. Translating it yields CSATPEETQYF.

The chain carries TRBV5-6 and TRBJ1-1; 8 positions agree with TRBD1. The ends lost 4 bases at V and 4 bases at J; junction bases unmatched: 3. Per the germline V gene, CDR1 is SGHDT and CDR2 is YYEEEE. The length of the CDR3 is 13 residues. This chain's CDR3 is CASSRDRGTEAFF. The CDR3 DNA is TGTGCCAGCAGCCGAGACAGGGGCACTGAAGCTTTCTTT.

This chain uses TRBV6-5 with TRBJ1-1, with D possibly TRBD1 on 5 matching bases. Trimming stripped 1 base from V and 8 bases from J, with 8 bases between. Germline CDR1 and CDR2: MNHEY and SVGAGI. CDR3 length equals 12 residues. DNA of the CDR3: TGTGCCAGCAGTTACTTCGGGGGGGAAGCTTTCTTT. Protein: CASSYFGGEAFF.

Here the CDR3 DNA reads TGTGCCAGCAGCCGACGGGGGTCCGAGCAGTACTTC. Protein product: CASSRRGSEQYF. V usage is TRBV7-4 and J usage is TRBJ2-7, with a tentative D call TRBD2 (6 bases). V was trimmed by 5 bases and J by 6 bases, leaving 11 bases between them. CDR3 length: 12 residues. Germline lookup yields CDR1 SGHVT and CDR2 SQSDAQ.

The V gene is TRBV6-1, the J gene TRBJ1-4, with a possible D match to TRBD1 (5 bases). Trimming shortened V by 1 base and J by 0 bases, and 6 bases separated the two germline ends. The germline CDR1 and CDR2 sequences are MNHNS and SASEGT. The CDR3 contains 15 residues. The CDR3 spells CASSEVGATNEKLFF. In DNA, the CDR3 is TGTGCCAGCAGTGAAGTAGGGGCAACTAATGAAAAACTGTTTTTT.

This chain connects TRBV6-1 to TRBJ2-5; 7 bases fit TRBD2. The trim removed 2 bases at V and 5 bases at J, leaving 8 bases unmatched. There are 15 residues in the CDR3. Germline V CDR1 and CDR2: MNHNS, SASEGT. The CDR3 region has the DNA TGTGCCAGCAGTGAAACGGAACCAGCGGGGGAGACCCAGTACTTC. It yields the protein CASSETEPAGETQYF.

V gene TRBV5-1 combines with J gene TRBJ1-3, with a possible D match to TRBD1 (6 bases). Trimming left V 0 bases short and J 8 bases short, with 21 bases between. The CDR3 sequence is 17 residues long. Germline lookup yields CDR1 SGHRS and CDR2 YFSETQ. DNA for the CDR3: TGCGCCAGCAGCTTGGCCCCGATTTCTGAACAGGGACACACCATATATTTT. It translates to CASSLAPISEQGHTIYF. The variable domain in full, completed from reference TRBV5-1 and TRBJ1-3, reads KAGVTQTPRYLIKTRGQQVTLSCSPISGHRSVSWYQQTPGQGLQFLFEYFSETQRNKGNFPGRFSGRQFSNSRSEMNVSTLELGDSALYLCASSLAPISEQGHTIYFGEGSWLTVV.

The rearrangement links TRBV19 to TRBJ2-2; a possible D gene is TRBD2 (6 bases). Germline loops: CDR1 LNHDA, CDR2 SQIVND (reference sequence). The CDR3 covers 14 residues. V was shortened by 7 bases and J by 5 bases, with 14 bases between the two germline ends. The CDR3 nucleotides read TGTGCCAGTAAGGATGGCGGGGCTACCGGGGAGCTGTTTTTT. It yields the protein CASKDGGATGELFF.

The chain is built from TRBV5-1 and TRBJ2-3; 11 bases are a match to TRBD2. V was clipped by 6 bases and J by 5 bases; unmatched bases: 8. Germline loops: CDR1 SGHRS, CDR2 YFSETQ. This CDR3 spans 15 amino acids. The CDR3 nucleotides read TGCGCCAGCAACATAGCGGGGGGGCCTGGAGATACGCAGTATTTT. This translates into CASNIAGGPGDTQYF.

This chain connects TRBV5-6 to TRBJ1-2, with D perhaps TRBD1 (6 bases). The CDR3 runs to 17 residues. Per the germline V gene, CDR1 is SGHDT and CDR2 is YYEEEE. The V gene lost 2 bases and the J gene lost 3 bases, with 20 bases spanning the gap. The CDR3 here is CASSLTYRDLFDYGYTF. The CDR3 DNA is TGTGCCAGCAGCTTAACATACAGGGATTTATTTGACTATGGCTACACCTTC.

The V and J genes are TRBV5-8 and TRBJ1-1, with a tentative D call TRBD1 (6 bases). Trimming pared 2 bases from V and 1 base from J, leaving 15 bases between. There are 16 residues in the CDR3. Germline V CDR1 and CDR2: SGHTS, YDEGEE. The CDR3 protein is CASSFWRGSKNTEAFF. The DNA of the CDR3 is TGTGCCAGCAGCTTCTGGAGGGGGAGCAAGAACACTGAAGCTTTCTTT.

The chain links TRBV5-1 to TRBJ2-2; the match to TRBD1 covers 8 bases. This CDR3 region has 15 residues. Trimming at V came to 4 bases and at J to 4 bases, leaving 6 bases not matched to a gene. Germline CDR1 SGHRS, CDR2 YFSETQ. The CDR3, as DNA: TGCGCCAGCAGCGCGACTACAGGGGGCACCGGGGAGCTGTTTTTT. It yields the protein CASSATTGGTGELFF.

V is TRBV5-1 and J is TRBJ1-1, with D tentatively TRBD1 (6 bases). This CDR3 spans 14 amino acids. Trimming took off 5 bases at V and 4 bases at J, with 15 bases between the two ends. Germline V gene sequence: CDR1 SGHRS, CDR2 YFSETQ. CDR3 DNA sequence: TGCGCCAGCAGATTACAGGGCGAGGGCACTGAAGCTTTCTTT. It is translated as CASRLQGEGTEAFF.

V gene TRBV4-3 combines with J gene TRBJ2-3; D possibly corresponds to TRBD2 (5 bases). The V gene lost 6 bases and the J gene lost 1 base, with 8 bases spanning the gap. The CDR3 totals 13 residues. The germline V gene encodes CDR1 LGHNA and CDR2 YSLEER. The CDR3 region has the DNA TGCGCCAGCAGGGACTTGGGCACAGATACGCAGTATTTT. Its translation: CASRDLGTDTQYF.

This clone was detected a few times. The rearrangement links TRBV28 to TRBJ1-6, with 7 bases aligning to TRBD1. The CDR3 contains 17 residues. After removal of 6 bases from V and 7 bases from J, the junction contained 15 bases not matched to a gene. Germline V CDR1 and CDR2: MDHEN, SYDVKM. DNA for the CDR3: TGTGCCAGCAGACCACTTGGCGTGCGGACAGGCAATTCACCCCTCCACTTT. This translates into CASRPLGVRTGNSPLHF.

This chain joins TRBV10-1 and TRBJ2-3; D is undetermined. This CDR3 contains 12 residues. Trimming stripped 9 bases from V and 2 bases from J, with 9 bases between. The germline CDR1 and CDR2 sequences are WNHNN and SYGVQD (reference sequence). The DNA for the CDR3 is TGCGCCAGTGCCCCGGACACAGATACGCAGTATTTT. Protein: CASAPDTDTQYF.

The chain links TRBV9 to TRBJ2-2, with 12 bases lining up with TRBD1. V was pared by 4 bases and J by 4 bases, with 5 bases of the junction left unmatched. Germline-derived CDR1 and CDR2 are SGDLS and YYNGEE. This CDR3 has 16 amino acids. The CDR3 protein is CASSLGQGARTGELFF. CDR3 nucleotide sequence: TGTGCCAGCAGCCTGGGACAGGGGGCGCGCACCGGGGAGCTGTTTTTT.

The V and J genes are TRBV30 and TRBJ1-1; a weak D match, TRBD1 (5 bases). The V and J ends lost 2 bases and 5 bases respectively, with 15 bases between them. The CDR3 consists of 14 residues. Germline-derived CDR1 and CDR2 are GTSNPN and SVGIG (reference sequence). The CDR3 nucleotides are TGTGCCTGGAGTCACATTGGGGCGCGAACTGAAGCTTTCTTT. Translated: CAWSHIGARTEAFF.